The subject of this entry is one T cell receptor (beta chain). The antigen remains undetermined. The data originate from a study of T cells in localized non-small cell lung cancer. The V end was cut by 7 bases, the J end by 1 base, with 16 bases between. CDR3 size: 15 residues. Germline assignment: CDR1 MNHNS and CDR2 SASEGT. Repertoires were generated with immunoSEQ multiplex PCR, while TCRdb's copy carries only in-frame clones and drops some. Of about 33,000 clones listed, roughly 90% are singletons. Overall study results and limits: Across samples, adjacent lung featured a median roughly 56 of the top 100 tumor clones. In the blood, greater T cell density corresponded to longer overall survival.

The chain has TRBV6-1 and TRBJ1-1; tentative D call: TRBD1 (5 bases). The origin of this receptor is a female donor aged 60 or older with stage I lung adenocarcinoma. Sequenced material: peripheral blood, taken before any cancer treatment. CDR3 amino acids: CASTQTLTANTEAFF. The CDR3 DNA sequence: TGTGCCAGCACTCAAACTCTGACAGCGAACACTGAAGCTTTCTTT.